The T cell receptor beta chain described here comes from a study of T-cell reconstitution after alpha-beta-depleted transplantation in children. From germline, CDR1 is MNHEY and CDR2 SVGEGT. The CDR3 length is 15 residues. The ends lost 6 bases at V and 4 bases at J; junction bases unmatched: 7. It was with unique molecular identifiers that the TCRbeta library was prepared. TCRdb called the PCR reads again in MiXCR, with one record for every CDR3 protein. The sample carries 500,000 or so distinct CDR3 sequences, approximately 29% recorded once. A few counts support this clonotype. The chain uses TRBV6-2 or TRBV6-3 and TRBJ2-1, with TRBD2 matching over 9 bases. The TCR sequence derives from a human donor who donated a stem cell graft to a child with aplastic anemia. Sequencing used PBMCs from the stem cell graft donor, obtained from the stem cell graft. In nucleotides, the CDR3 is TGTGCCAGCAGCATGACTAGCGGACTATACAATGAGCAGTTCTTC. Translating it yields CASSMTSGLYNEQFF.